This TCR beta chain is drawn from a study of Ad26.COV2.S vaccination and SARS-CoV-2 variants. Whole-study context: A participant enrolled in the COV1001 Ad26.COV2.S trial arm provided the sample. In the study, Ad26.COV2.S was injected intramuscularly once, or twice 56 days apart. Regarding the study as a whole: After vaccination, reports described spike-specific CD8+ and CD4+ T cell responses as showing substantial breadth.

Concerning this clone: The antigen remains undetermined.

The treatment is: roughly 19 received Ad26.COV2.S at low or high dose, single or two shots; roughly five received placebo; per-sample allocation not given. Sample collection was performed on day 63 after the first vaccine or placebo injection. SARS-CoV-2 spike from the Wuhan strain was encoded by the vaccine, an Ad26 vector. The CDR3 is 18 residues long. Germline V gives CDR1 LGHNA, CDR2 YSLEER. The V and J ends lost 5 bases and 4 bases, in that order; junction bases with no gene match: 18. Profiled with immunoSEQ multiplex PCR; TCRdb holds only in-frame clones, not every one. The table has about 250,000 clones, more than 70% seen once.

The chain is built from TRBV4-3 and TRBJ1-1; 8 nucleotides match TRBD1. The origin of this receptor is a person aged 18-60 years who received the Ad26.COV2.S COVID-19 vaccine or a placebo. This specimen consisted of peripheral blood, obtained in a trial of Ad26.COV2.S vaccine versus placebo. The CDR3 DNA sequence: TGCGCCAGCAGCGGGGGAGAGGGGTCAGGGGGCGTTGGCACTGAAGCTTTCTTT. Its translation: CASSGGEGSGGVGTEAFF.